This TCR beta chain was captured by sequencing in a study of T cells after yellow fever vaccination. Study-wide results and caveats: Post-booster repertoires contained most primary-vaccination clones again (around 97% CD4, roughly 90% CD8). Relatively few clonotypes were ones that appeared in both CD4 and CD8 compartments.

The TCR cDNA carried a universal primer site and UMIs from 5'RACE template switching. TCRdb processed the 5' RACE reads anew with MiXCR; each CDR3 protein has one entry. Altogether around 340,000 distinct CDR3 sequences are present, more than 8.5% being singletons, with the ten largest covering roughly 18%. This clonotype was observed a few times. Its antigen is unidentified. This CDR3 has 15 amino acids. Trimming took 2 bases from V and 0 from J, leaving 10 bases between them. Per the germline V gene, CDR1 is SGHTA and CDR2 is FQGTGA. The chain couples TRBV7-3 to TRBJ1-1; D unclear. The origin of this receptor is a man aged 18-30 years who received the YFV17D yellow fever vaccine. Sequences were derived from PBMCs, sampled on the day of the first yellow fever vaccination. CDR3 DNA: TGTGCCAGCAGCTTACTCGGAGCCGTGAACACTGAAGCTTTCTTT. Translating gives CASSLLGAVNTEAFF.